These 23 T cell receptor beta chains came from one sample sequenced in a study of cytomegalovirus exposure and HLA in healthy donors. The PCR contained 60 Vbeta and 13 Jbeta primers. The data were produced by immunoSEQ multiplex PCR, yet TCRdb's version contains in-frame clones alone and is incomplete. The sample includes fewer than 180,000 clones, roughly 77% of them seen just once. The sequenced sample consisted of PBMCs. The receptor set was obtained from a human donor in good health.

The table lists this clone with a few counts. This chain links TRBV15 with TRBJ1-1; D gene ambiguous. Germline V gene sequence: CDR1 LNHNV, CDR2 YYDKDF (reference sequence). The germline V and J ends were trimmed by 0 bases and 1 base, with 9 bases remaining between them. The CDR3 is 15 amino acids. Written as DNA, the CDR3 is TGTGCCACCAGCAGAGATTCTAATGGGAACACTGAAGCTTTCTTT. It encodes CATSRDSNGNTEAFF.

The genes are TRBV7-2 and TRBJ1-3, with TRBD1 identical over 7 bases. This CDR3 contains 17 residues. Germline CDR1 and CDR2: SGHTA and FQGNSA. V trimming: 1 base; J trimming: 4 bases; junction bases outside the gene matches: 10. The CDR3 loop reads CASSLVNSGTAGNTIYF. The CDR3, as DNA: TGTGCCAGCAGCTTAGTTAACTCTGGGACAGCCGGAAACACCATATATTTT.

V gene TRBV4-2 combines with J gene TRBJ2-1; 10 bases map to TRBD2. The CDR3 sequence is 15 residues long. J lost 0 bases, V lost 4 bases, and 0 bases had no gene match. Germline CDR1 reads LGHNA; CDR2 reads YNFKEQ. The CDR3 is CASSPSGSSYNEQFF. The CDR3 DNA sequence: TGTGCCAGCAGCCCTAGCGGGAGCTCCTACAATGAGCAGTTCTTC.

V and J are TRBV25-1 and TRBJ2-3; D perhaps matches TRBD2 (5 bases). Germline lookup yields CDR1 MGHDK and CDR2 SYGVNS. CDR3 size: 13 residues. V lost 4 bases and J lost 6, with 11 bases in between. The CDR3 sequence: CASSAPPGDTQYF. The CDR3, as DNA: TGTGCCAGCAGTGCCCCGCCGGGGGATACGCAGTATTTT.

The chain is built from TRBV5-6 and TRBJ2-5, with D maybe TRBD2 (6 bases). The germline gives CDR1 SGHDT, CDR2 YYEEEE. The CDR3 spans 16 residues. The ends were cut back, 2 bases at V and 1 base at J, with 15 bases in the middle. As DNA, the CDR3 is TGTGCCAGCAGCTTTGGGGACTCGAACTCCCAAGAGACCCAGTACTTC. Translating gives CASSFGDSNSQETQYF.

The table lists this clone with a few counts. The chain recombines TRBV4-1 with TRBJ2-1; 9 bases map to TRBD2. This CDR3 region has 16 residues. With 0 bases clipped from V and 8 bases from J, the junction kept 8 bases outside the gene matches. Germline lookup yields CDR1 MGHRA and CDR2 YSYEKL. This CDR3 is CASSQDPSQRGDEQFF. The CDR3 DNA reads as TGCGCCAGCAGCCAAGATCCTTCCCAGCGGGGGGATGAGCAGTTCTTC.

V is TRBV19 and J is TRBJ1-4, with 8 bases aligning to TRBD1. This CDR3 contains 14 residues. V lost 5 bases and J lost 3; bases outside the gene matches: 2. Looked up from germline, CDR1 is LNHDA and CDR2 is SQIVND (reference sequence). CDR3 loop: CASSVDRANEKLFF. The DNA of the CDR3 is TGTGCCAGTAGTGTGGACAGGGCTAATGAAAAACTGTTTTTT.

The chain's CDR3 is CASSESRGQFTKNIQYF. In DNA, the CDR3 is TGTGCCAGCAGCGAAAGTAGGGGGCAATTTACCAAAAACATTCAGTACTTC. The chain recombines TRBV6-1 with TRBJ2-4; 7 bases map to TRBD1. Germline V gives CDR1 MNHNS, CDR2 SASEGT. The CDR3 consists of 17 residues. The V segment lost 6 bases and the J segment 2 bases; nucleotides outside the gene matches: 13.

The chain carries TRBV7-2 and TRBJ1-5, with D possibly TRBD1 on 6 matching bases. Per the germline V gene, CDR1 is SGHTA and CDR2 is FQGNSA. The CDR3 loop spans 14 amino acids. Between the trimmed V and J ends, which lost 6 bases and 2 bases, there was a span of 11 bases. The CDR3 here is CASSTRTGNQPQHF. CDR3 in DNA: TGTGCCAGCAGTACGAGGACAGGCAATCAGCCCCAGCATTTT.

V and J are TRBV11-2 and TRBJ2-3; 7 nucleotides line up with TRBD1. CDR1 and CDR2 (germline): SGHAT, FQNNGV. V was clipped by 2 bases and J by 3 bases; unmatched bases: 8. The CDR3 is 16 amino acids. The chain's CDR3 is CASSLSFADRTDTQYF. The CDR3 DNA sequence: TGTGCCAGCAGCTTATCATTCGCGGACAGGACAGATACGCAGTATTTT. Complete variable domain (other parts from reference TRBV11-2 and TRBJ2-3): EAGVAQSPRYKIIEKRQSVAFWCNPISGHATLYWYQQILGQGPKLLIQFQNNGVVDDSQLPKDRFSAERLKGVDSTLKIQPAKLEDSAVYLCASSLSFADRTDTQYFGPGTRLTVL.

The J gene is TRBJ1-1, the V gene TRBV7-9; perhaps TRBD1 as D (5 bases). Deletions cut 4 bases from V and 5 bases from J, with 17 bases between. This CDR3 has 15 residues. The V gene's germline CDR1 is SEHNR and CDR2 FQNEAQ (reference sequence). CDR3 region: CASSSQWGGGTEAFF. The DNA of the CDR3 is TGTGCCAGCAGCTCGCAGTGGGGTGGGGGGACTGAAGCTTTCTTT.

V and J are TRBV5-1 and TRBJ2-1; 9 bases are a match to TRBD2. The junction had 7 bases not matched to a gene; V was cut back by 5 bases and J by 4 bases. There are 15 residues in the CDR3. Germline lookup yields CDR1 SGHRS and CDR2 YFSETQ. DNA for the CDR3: TGCGCCAGCAGAGTTGCTAGCGGGACTTACAATGAGCAGTTCTTC. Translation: CASRVASGTYNEQFF.

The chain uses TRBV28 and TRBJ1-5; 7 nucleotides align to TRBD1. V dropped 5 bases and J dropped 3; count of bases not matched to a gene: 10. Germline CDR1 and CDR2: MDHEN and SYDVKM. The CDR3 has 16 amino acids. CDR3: CASSPTSGQNNQPQHF. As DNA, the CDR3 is TGTGCCAGCAGTCCTACGTCGGGACAGAACAATCAGCCCCAGCATTTT. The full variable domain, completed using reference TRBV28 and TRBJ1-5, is DVKVTQSSRYLVKRTGEKVFLECVQDMDHENMFWYRQDPGLGLRLIYFSYDVKMKEKGDIPEGYSVSREKKERFSLILESASTNQTSMYLCASSPTSGQNNQPQHFGDGTRLSIL.

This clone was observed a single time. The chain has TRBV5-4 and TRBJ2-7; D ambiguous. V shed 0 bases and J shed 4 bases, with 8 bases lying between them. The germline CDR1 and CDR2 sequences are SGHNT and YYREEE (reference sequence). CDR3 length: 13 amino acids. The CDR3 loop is CASSLGDAYEQYF. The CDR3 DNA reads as TGTGCCAGCAGCTTGGGAGATGCGTACGAGCAGTACTTC.

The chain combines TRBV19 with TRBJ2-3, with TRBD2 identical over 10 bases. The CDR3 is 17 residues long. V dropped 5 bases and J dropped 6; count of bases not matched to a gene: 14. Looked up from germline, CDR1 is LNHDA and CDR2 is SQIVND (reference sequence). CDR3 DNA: TGTGCCAGTAGTTCCTGGTTCAGCGGGGGGGCCATGGATACGCAGTATTTT. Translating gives CASSSWFSGGAMDTQYF.

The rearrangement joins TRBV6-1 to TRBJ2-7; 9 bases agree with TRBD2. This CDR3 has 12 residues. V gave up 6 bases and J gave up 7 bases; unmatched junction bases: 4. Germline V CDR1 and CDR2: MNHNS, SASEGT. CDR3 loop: CASRLTSGEQYF. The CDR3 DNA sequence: TGTGCCAGCAGGCTCACTAGCGGGGAGCAGTACTTC.

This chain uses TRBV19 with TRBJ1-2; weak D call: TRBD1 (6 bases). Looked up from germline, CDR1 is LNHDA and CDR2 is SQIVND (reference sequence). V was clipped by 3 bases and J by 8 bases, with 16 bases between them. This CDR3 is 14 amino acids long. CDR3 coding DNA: TGTGCCAGTAGTATTAGATTAGGGGGGGACGGCTACACCTTC. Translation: CASSIRLGGDGYTF.

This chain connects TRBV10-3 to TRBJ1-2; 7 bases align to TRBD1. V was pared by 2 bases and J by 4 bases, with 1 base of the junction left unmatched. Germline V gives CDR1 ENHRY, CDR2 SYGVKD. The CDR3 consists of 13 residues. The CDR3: CAISEGTVYGYTF. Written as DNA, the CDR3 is TGTGCCATCAGTGAGGGGACAGTCTATGGCTACACCTTC.

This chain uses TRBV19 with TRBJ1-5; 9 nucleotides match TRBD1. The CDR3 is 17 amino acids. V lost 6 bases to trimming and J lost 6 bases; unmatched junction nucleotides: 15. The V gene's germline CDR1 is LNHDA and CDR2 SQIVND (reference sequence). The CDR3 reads CASRRGTGTGIGQPQHF. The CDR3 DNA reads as TGTGCCAGTAGGAGAGGGACCGGGACAGGGATCGGTCAGCCCCAGCATTTT.

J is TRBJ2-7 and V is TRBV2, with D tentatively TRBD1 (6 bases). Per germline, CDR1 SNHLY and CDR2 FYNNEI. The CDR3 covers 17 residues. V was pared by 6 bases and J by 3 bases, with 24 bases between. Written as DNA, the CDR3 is TGTGCCAGCAGCCGTAGCGTCGGACAGTCAAGTTACTACGAGCAGTACTTC. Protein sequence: CASSRSVGQSSYYEQYF.

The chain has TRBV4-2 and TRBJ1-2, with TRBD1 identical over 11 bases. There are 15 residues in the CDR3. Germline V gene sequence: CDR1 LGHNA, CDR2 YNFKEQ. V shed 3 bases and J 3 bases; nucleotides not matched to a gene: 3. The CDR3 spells CASSQGTGGYYGYTF. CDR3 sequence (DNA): TGTGCCAGCAGCCAGGGGACAGGGGGGTACTATGGCTACACCTTC.

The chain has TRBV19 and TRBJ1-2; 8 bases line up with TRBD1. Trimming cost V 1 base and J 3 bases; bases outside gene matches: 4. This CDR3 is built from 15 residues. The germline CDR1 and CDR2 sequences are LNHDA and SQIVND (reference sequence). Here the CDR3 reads CASSIGGQAHYGYTF. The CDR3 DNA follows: TGTGCCAGTAGTATAGGGGGACAGGCCCACTATGGCTACACCTTC.

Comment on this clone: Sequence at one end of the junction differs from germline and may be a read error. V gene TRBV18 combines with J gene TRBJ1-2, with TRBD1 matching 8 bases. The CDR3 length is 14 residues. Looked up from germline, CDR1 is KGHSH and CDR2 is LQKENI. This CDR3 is CASSLTGVNDGYTF. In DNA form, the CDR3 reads TGTGCCAGCTCACTGACAGGGGTTAACGATGGCTACACCTTC.